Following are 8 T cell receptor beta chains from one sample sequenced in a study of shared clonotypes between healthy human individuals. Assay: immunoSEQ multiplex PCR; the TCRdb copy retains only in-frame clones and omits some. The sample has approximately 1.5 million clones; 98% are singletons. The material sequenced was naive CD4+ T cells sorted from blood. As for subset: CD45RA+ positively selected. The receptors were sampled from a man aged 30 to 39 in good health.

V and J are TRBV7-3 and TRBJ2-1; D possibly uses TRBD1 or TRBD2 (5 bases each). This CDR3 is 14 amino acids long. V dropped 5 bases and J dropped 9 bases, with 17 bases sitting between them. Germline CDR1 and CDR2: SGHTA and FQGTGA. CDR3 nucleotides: TGTGCCAGCAGCCCCGCCGGGACCTCCCCTGAGCAGTTCTTC. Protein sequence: CASSPAGTSPEQFF.

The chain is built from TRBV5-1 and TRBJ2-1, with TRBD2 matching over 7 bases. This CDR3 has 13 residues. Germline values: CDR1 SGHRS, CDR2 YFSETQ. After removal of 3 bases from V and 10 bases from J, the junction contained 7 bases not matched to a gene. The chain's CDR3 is CASSSQLAAEQFF. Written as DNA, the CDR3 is TGCGCCAGCAGCTCACAGCTAGCGGCGGAGCAGTTCTTC.

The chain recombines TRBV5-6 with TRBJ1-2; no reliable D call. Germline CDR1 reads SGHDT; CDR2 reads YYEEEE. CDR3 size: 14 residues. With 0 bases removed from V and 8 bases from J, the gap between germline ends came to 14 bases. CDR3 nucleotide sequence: TGTGCCAGCAGCTTGGGTGTCCGGGAGGCGGGCTACACCTTC. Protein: CASSLGVREAGYTF.

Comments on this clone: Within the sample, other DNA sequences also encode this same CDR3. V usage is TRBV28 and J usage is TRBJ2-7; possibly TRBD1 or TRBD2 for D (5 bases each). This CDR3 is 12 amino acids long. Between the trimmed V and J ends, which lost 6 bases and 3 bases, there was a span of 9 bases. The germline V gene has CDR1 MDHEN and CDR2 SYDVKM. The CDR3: CASRGVSYEQYF. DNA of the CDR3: TGTGCCAGCAGGGGGGTTAGCTACGAGCAGTACTTC.

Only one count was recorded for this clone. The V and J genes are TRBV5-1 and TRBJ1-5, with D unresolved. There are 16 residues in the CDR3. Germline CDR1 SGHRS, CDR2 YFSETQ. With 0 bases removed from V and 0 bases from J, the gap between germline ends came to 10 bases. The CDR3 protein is CASSLDSSLSNQPQHF. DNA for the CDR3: TGCGCCAGCAGCTTGGACAGTAGTCTTAGCAATCAGCCCCAGCATTTT.

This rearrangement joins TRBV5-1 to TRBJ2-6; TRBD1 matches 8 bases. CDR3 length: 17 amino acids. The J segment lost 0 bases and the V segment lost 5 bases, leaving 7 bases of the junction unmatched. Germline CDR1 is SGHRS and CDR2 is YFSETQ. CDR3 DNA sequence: TGCGCCAGCAGAAACAGGGGGTATGGCTCTGGGGCCAACGTCCTGACTTTC. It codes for CASRNRGYGSGANVLTF.

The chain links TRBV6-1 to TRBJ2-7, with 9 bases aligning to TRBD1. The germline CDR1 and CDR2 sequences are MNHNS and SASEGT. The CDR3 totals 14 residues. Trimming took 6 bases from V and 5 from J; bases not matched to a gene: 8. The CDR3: CASRAGTGSDEQYF. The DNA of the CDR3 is TGTGCCAGCAGGGCCGGGACAGGGTCCGACGAGCAGTACTTC.

This chain's CDR3 is CASSSPGLDYEQYF. DNA of the CDR3: TGTGCCAGCAGCTCCCCGGGACTTGATTACGAGCAGTACTTC. The V and J genes are TRBV7-3 and TRBJ2-7; tentative D call: TRBD2 (6 bases). Trimming pared 4 bases from V and 4 bases from J, leaving 14 bases between. CDR3 length: 14 amino acids. Germline V CDR1 and CDR2: SGHTA, FQGTGA.